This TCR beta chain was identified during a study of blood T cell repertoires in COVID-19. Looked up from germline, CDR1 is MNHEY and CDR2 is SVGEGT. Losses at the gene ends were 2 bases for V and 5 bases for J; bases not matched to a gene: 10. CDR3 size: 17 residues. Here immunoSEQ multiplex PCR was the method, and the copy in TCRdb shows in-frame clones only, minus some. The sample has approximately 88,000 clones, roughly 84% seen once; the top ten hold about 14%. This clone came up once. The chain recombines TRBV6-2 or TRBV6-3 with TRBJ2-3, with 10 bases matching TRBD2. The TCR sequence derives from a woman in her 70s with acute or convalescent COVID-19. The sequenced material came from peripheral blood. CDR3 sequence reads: CASSYGAGGQVRDTQYF. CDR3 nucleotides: TGTGCCAGCAGTTACGGAGCGGGGGGGCAGGTTAGAGATACGCAGTATTTT.